Below are 21 T cell receptor beta chains sequenced from a single sample in a study of vaccination and CD4 T cells after COVID-19. An Oncomine TCR Beta short-read assay was used to sequence the DNA from cultured CD4+ T cells. TCRdb re-called the PCR reads with MiXCR, one entry per CDR3 protein. Of about 19,000 distinct CDR3 sequences in the sample, around three fifths were seen once. Stated treatment: roughly ten-day PBMC culture with coronavirus spike peptide pools or control peptides (ViraFEST assay). These TCRs are of unknown antigen specificity. The sequenced sample was CD4+ T cells from blood, cultured in vitro. These receptors were collected from a human donor who had recovered from COVID-19.

The V gene is TRBV27, the J gene TRBJ1-5; TRBD1 might be the D (5 bases). Deletions cut 6 bases from V and 1 base from J, with 13 bases between. CDR3 length equals 15 residues. CDR1 and CDR2 from the germline V gene are MNHEY and SMNVEV (reference sequence). In nucleotides, the CDR3 is TGTGCCAGCAGCCGAACCCGGGACAGCAATCAGCCCCAGCATTTT. It yields the protein CASSRTRDSNQPQHF.

The V gene is TRBV2, the J gene TRBJ2-2; tentatively, D is TRBD1 (5 bases). The CDR3 is 14 amino acids. V was pared by 6 bases and J by 5 bases, with 13 bases between. The V gene's germline CDR1 is SNHLY and CDR2 FYNNEI. The CDR3 nucleotides are TGTGCCAGCAGGGGGCCCCACCTTACCGGGGAGCTGTTTTTT. It specifies CASRGPHLTGELFF.

The rearrangement links TRBV28 to TRBJ1-2, with D tentatively TRBD1 (5 bases). The CDR3 runs 13 residues. Trimming pared 2 bases from V and 8 bases from J, leaving 12 bases between. The germline CDR1 and CDR2 sequences are MDHEN and SYDVKM. CDR3 residues: CASSLMGPWGYTF. DNA for the CDR3: TGTGCCAGCAGTTTAATGGGGCCCTGGGGCTACACCTTC.

This sequence joins TRBV12-5 and TRBJ2-7, with no clear D. Trimming took 2 bases from V and 6 from J, leaving 8 bases between them. There are 12 residues in the CDR3. The germline V gene has CDR1 LGHNT and CDR2 FRNRAP. The CDR3 nucleotides read TGTGCTAGTGGTTTGCGGGTGCGCGAGCAGTACTTC. Residues: CASGLRVREQYF.

V is TRBV28 and J is TRBJ1-5; no clear D. V was shortened by 5 bases and J by 4 bases, with 12 bases between the two germline ends. This CDR3 has 14 residues. Germline loops: CDR1 MDHEN, CDR2 SYDVKM. Here the CDR3 DNA reads TGTGCCAGCAGTGTCAATGGGCTTAATCAGCCCCAGCATTTT. It encodes CASSVNGLNQPQHF.

This chain joins TRBV21-1 and TRBJ1-2; the table calls TRBD1, which could not be checked here. TRBV21-1 is a listed pseudogene. The CDR3 spans 17 residues. The chain's CDR3 is CASTHEQGGGGGNGYTF. The CDR3 nucleotides are TGTGCCAGCACCCATGAACAGGGTGGGGGAGGAGGGAATGGCTACACCTTC.

This clonotype came up a few times. The genes are TRBV7-6 and TRBJ2-7, with TRBD2 matching over 10 bases. Germline CDR1 and CDR2: SGHVS and FNYEAQ. CDR3 length: 13 amino acids. The junction had 2 bases not matched to a gene; V was cut back by 8 bases and J by 1 base. The CDR3 nucleotides are TGTGCCAGCGGGACTAGCGTTTCCTACGAGCAGTACTTC. Its translation is CASGTSVSYEQYF. Complete variable domain (other parts from reference TRBV7-6 and TRBJ2-7): GAGVSQSPRYKVTKRGQDVALRCDPISGHVSLYWYRQALGQGPEFLTYFNYEAQQDKSGLPNDRFSAERPEGSISTLTIQRTEQRDSAMYRCASGTSVSYEQYFGPGTRLTVT.

In its sample, this clonotype was seen a few times. The rearrangement links TRBV19 to TRBJ2-2; 8 nucleotides align to TRBD2. CDR3 size: 15 residues. CDR1 is LNHDA and CDR2 is SQIVND in the germline V gene (reference sequence). After removal of 2 bases from V and 6 bases from J, the junction contained 5 bases not matched to a gene. For the CDR3, the DNA is TGTGCCAGTAGTATAAGCGGGAGTCGCCCCGGGGAGCTGTTTTTT. It specifies CASSISGSRPGELFF.

Only a few counts were recorded for this clonotype. V is TRBV5-4 and J is TRBJ1-2; 8 bases are a match to TRBD1. This CDR3 has 14 residues. CDR1 is SGHNT, CDR2 YYREEE, per germline (reference sequence). J was trimmed by 5 bases and V by 0 bases; bases with no gene match: 3. This chain's CDR3 is CASSLVQGEYGYTF. CDR3 coding DNA: TGTGCCAGCAGCTTGGTACAGGGGGAATATGGCTACACCTTC.

The J gene is TRBJ1-2, the V gene TRBV7-8, with TRBD1 as a possible D gene (6 bases). Germline loops: CDR1 SGHVS, CDR2 FQNEAQ. The CDR3 sequence is 14 residues long. Deletions cut 2 bases from V and 4 bases from J, with 11 bases between. The CDR3, as DNA: TGTGCCAGCAGCTTACGGCAGGGGACCTATGGCTACACCTTC. As protein: CASSLRQGTYGYTF.

The J gene is TRBJ1-1, the V gene TRBV6-1, with 9 bases matching TRBD1. V lost 7 bases to trimming and J lost 7 bases; unmatched junction nucleotides: 4. The CDR3 runs 12 residues. From germline, CDR1 is MNHNS and CDR2 SASEGT. The CDR3 DNA is TGTGCCAGCAAGGGACAGGGTAGTGAAGCTTTCTTT. Its protein is CASKGQGSEAFF.

This clonotype was counted only a few times. V usage is TRBV11-2 and J usage is TRBJ1-6; no clear D gene. With 1 base removed from V and 3 bases from J, the gap between germline ends came to 10 bases. Germline lookup yields CDR1 SGHAT and CDR2 FQNNGV. This CDR3 comprises 16 residues. DNA for the CDR3: TGTGCCAGCAGCTTAGGGCCCGCCAGCTATAATTCACCCCTCCACTTT. Translating it yields CASSLGPASYNSPLHF.

This clonotype came up a few times. The chain joins TRBV20-1 to TRBJ2-3; 8 nucleotides align to TRBD2. From germline, CDR1 is DFQATT and CDR2 SNEGSKA (reference sequence). Trimming at V came to 6 bases and at J to 1 base, leaving 12 bases not matched to a gene. The CDR3 is made up of 16 amino acids. The CDR3 protein is CSAQPRGGSRTDTQYF. The CDR3 DNA reads TGCAGTGCCCAACCACGGGGGGGATCTCGCACAGATACGCAGTATTTT.

The J gene is TRBJ2-3, the V gene TRBV20-1; TRBD1 is a possible D gene (5 bases). Germline loops: CDR1 DFQATT, CDR2 SNEGSKA (reference sequence). With 2 bases removed from V and 8 bases from J, the gap between germline ends came to 23 bases. The CDR3 contains 16 residues. The CDR3 sequence is CSARPAGPIDFGTQYF. Here the CDR3 DNA reads TGCAGTGCTAGACCGGCAGGGCCTATCGACTTCGGTACGCAGTATTTT.

About this clonotype: Mismatch with germline at one junction end may stem from a read error. The rearrangement links TRBV5-3 to TRBJ1-1; the match to TRBD1 covers 7 bases. TRBV5-3 is marked as an open reading frame, function uncertain. The CDR3 consists of 15 residues. Written as DNA, the CDR3 is TGTGCCAGCAGCTCCCGACAGGGAGGGGCCACTGAAGCTTTCTTT. This encodes CASSSRQGGATEAFF.

The gene calls are TRBV20-1 and TRBJ2-3, with TRBD2 as a possible D gene (5 bases). Germline values: CDR1 DFQATT, CDR2 SNEGSKA (reference sequence). This CDR3 comprises 12 residues. DNA for the CDR3: TGCAGCGCTGGACTTAGCACAGATACGCAGTATTTT. Its translation: CSAGLSTDTQYF.

The J gene is TRBJ2-3, the V gene TRBV20-1, with 7 bases identical to TRBD1. The CDR3 contains 13 residues. Germline V gives CDR1 DFQATT, CDR2 SNEGSKA (reference sequence). Trimming took 5 bases from V and 6 from J; bases not matched to a gene: 8. This chain's CDR3 is CSAATRGQDTQYF. CDR3 bases: TGCAGTGCTGCTACTAGGGGGCAGGATACGCAGTATTTT.

Only a few counts were recorded for this clonotype. This chain links TRBV7-9 with TRBJ2-1; the D gene is possibly TRBD2 (5 bases). V lost 6 bases to trimming and J lost 4 bases, with 13 bases between them. This CDR3 is 14 amino acids long. Germline V gene data show CDR1 as SEHNR and CDR2 as FQNEAQ (reference sequence). This chain's CDR3 is CASSPTGEYNEQFF. The DNA for the CDR3 is TGTGCCAGCAGTCCCACCGGGGAATACAATGAGCAGTTCTTC.

CDR3 in DNA: TGTGCCAGCAACAGCGGGAGCAACTACGAGCAGTACTTC. Encoded protein: CASNSGSNYEQYF. This chain uses TRBV2 with TRBJ2-7; TRBD2 matches 8 bases. Germline values: CDR1 SNHLY, CDR2 FYNNEI. V lost 7 bases to trimming and J lost 3 bases; unmatched junction nucleotides: 5. The CDR3 totals 13 residues.

This sequence joins TRBV6-1 and TRBJ2-7; TRBD1 is a possible D gene (6 bases). V was cut by 5 bases and J by 2 bases, with 13 bases left in between. Germline V gives CDR1 MNHNS, CDR2 SASEGT. This CDR3 is built from 14 residues. CDR3 protein: CASSRSGHPYEQYF. As DNA, the CDR3 is TGTGCCAGCAGTCGATCGGGACACCCCTACGAGCAGTACTTC.

The chain is built from TRBV11-2 and TRBJ1-1; D ambiguous. The V gene's germline CDR1 is SGHAT and CDR2 FQNNGV. V was pared by 2 bases and J by 7 bases, with 11 bases between. This CDR3 comprises 13 residues. The CDR3 DNA reads as TGTGCCAGCAGCTTAAAGTTTGGAGTTGAAGCTTTCTTT. Translating gives CASSLKFGVEAFF. Full variable domain (remainder filled in from reference TRBV11-2 and TRBJ1-1): EAGVAQSPRYKIIEKRQSVAFWCNPISGHATLYWYQQILGQGPKLLIQFQNNGVVDDSQLPKDRFSAERLKGVDSTLKIQPAKLEDSAVYLCASSLKFGVEAFFGQGTRLTVV.